What follows is one T cell receptor beta chain and its context. Generated by immunoSEQ multiplex PCR, the TCRdb table keeps only in-frame clones and is missing some. Altogether some 74,000 clones are present, 85% to 95% being singletons, with the ten largest covering approximately 2.2%. This specimen comes from a study of T cell changes during pregnancy in multiple sclerosis. This CDR3 is built from 15 residues. Trimming pared 4 bases from V and 1 base from J, leaving 14 bases between. CDR1 is MGHRA and CDR2 is YSYEKL in the germline V gene. This chain joins TRBV4-1 and TRBJ2-7; D is possibly TRBD1 (6 bases). This clonotype was obtained from a female donor with multiple sclerosis, enrolled in a pregnancy study. The material sequenced was peripheral blood, taken before pregnancy. The CDR3 region is CASSRNPGQSYEQYF. As DNA, the CDR3 is TGCGCCAGCAGCCGGAACCCGGGACAATCCTACGAGCAGTACTTC.